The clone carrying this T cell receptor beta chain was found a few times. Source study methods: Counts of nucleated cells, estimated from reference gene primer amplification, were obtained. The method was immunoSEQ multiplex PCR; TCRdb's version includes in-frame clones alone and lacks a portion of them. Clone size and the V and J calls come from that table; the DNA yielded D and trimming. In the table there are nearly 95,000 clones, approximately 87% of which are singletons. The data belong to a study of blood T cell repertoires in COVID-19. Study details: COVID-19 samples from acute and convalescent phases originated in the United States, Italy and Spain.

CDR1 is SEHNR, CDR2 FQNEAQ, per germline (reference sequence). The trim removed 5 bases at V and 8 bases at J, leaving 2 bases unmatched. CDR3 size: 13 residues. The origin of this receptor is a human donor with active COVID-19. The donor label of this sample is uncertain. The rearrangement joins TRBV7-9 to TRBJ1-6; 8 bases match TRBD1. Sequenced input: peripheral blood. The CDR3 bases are TGTGCCAGCAGCCAGGGGGCACATTCACCCCTCCACTTT. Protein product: CASSQGAHSPLHF.